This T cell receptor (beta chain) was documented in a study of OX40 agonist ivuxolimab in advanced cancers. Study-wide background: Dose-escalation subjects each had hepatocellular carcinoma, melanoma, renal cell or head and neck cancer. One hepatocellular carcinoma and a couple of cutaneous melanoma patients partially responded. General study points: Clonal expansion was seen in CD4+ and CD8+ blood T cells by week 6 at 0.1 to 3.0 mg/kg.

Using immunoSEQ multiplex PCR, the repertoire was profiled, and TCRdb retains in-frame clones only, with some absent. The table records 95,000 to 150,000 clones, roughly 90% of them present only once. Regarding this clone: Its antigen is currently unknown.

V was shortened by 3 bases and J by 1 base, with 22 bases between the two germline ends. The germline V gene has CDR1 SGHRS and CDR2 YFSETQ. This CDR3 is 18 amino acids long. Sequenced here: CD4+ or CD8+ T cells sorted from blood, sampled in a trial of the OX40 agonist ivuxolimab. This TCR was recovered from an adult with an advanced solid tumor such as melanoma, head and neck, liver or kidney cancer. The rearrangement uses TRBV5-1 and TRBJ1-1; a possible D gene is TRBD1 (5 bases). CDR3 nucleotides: TGCGCCAGCAGCTCAACCTACCGGGACGCCAGCAGGAACACTGAAGCTTTCTTT. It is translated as CASSSTYRDASRNTEAFF.